The rows below give T cell receptor beta chains drawn from one sample of a study of T cell changes during pregnancy in multiple sclerosis. Assay used: immunoSEQ multiplex PCR; TCRdb lists only in-frame clones, some missing. This repertoire shows tens of thousands of clones, about 93% found once; its top ten account for about 0.8%. The sequences come from peripheral blood, collected in the second trimester of pregnancy. Receptor source: a female donor in good health, enrolled as a control in a pregnancy study. Both conserved end residues are part of each CDR3. Each record gives: clone size, J gene, D gene, V gene, CDR3 protein, CDR3 DNA. D genes are given only for firm matches. Some rows mark clone size as missing; the rest say once, few, many or name a class of expanded clone.

abundance: .; j_gene: TRBJ1-1; d_gene: TRBD1; v_gene: TRBV7-6; CDR3aa: CASSLGGRGLAEAFF; CDR3nt: TGTGCCAGCAGCTTAGGAGGCAGGGGGCTCGCTGAAGCTTTCTTT
abundance: once; j_gene: TRBJ1-2; d_gene: TRBD1; v_gene: TRBV2; CDR3aa: CASSYETGGLGYTF; CDR3nt: TGTGCCAGCAGTTACGAGACAGGGGGTCTTGGCTACACCTTC
abundance: .; j_gene: TRBJ1-1; d_gene: .; v_gene: TRBV6-4; CDR3aa: CASSATVDTEAFF; CDR3nt: TGTGCCAGCAGTGCCACAGTCGACACTGAAGCTTTCTTT
abundance: .; j_gene: TRBJ1-4; d_gene: .; v_gene: TRBV7-2; CDR3aa: CASSPGKGGEKLFF; CDR3nt: TGTGCCAGCAGCCCGGGAAAGGGAGGTGAAAAACTGTTTTTT
abundance: .; j_gene: TRBJ1-2; d_gene: .; v_gene: TRBV11-2; CDR3aa: CASSSPRGSAGGYTF; CDR3nt: TGTGCCAGCAGCTCCCCCCGGGGATCGGCAGGTGGCTACACCTTC
abundance: .; j_gene: TRBJ1-2; d_gene: TRBD1; v_gene: TRBV27; CDR3aa: CASSLGQGIYGYTF; CDR3nt: TGTGCCAGCAGTTTGGGACAGGGCATCTATGGCTACACCTTC
abundance: .; j_gene: TRBJ2-1; d_gene: TRBD1; v_gene: TRBV14; CDR3aa: CASSQDSAGQGPYNEQFF; CDR3nt: TGTGCCAGCAGCCAAGATAGTGCGGGACAGGGGCCCTACAATGAGCAGTTCTTC
abundance: .; j_gene: TRBJ2-3; d_gene: .; v_gene: TRBV5-4; CDR3aa: CASSPPRQRDTQYF; CDR3nt: TGTGCCAGCAGCCCGCCCCGACAGAGAGATACGCAGTATTTT
abundance: .; j_gene: TRBJ2-7; d_gene: TRBD1; v_gene: TRBV27; CDR3aa: CASSLRPGGEYEQYF; CDR3nt: TGTGCCAGCAGTTTACGGCCAGGGGGCGAGTACGAGCAGTACTTC
abundance: .; j_gene: TRBJ1-5; d_gene: TRBD1; v_gene: TRBV6-5; CDR3aa: CASRQGAAQPQHF; CDR3nt: TGTGCCAGCAGACAGGGGGCTGCTCAGCCCCAGCATTTT
abundance: .; j_gene: TRBJ2-2; d_gene: TRBD2; v_gene: TRBV7-8; CDR3aa: CASTPTTGGALGELFF; CDR3nt: TGTGCCAGCACCCCCACGACGGGGGGGGCCCTCGGGGAGCTGTTTTTT
abundance: .; j_gene: TRBJ1-5; d_gene: .; v_gene: TRBV18; CDR3aa: CASSNADSDNQPQHF; CDR3nt: TGTGCCAGCTCAAATGCGGACAGCGACAATCAGCCCCAGCATTTT
abundance: .; j_gene: TRBJ1-1; d_gene: .; v_gene: TRBV5-1; CDR3aa: CASSLVAGHTEAFF; CDR3nt: TGCGCCAGCAGCTTGGTGGCAGGGCACACTGAAGCTTTCTTT
abundance: .; j_gene: TRBJ1-1; d_gene: .; v_gene: TRBV2; CDR3aa: CASRPGHPNTEAFF; CDR3nt: TGTGCCAGCAGACCGGGACACCCGAACACTGAAGCTTTCTTT
abundance: .; j_gene: TRBJ2-2; d_gene: .; v_gene: TRBV9; CDR3aa: CASSVGGARTGELFF; CDR3nt: TGTGCCAGCAGCGTAGGTGGGGCGAGGACCGGGGAGCTGTTTTTT
abundance: once; j_gene: TRBJ1-5; d_gene: TRBD1; v_gene: TRBV29-1; CDR3aa: CSATGTGLNQPQHF; CDR3nt: TGCAGCGCGACCGGGACAGGCTTAAATCAGCCCCAGCATTTT
abundance: .; j_gene: TRBJ2-6; d_gene: TRBD1; v_gene: TRBV18; CDR3aa: CASSPTFTGAGANVLTF; CDR3nt: TGTGCCAGCTCACCAACCTTCACAGGGGCTGGGGCCAACGTCCTGACTTTC
abundance: .; j_gene: TRBJ1-3; d_gene: .; v_gene: TRBV9; CDR3aa: CASSVWPWEAGQSGNTIYF; CDR3nt: TGTGCCAGCAGCGTATGGCCCTGGGAGGCAGGACAATCTGGAAACACCATATATTTT
abundance: once; j_gene: TRBJ2-1; d_gene: TRBD2; v_gene: TRBV5-6; CDR3aa: CASSSLAGGHRVRNEQFF; CDR3nt: TGTGCCAGCAGCTCGTTAGCGGGGGGGCATCGCGTCCGGAATGAGCAGTTCTTC
abundance: .; j_gene: TRBJ2-7; d_gene: .; v_gene: TRBV30; CDR3aa: CAWRLGQYEQYF; CDR3nt: TGTGCCTGGAGGCTTGGACAGTACGAGCAGTACTTC
abundance: .; j_gene: TRBJ2-1; d_gene: TRBD1; v_gene: TRBV4-3; CDR3aa: CASSQDAGDRGSNEQFF; CDR3nt: TGCGCCAGCAGCCAAGATGCAGGGGACAGGGGTTCGAATGAGCAGTTCTTC
abundance: .; j_gene: TRBJ1-1; d_gene: TRBD1; v_gene: TRBV5-6; CDR3aa: CASSRGQGSANTEAFF; CDR3nt: TGTGCCAGCAGCCGCGGACAGGGGTCGGCGAACACTGAAGCTTTCTTT
abundance: few; j_gene: TRBJ1-1; d_gene: TRBD1; v_gene: TRBV13; CDR3aa: CASSLRQGVTEAFF; CDR3nt: TGTGCCAGCAGCTTAAGACAGGGAGTCACTGAAGCTTTCTTT
abundance: .; j_gene: TRBJ2-1; d_gene: TRBD2; v_gene: TRBV6-6; CDR3aa: CASTPVVLAGLNEQFF; CDR3nt: TGTGCCAGCACCCCGGTGGTCCTAGCGGGGCTGAATGAGCAGTTCTTC
abundance: .; j_gene: TRBJ2-4; d_gene: .; v_gene: TRBV30; CDR3aa: CAWSAGGQNIQYF; CDR3nt: TGTGCCTGGAGTGCTGGAGGCCAAAACATTCAGTACTTC
abundance: .; j_gene: TRBJ2-6; d_gene: .; v_gene: TRBV6-1; CDR3aa: CASSDLGRVTGANVLTF; CDR3nt: TGTGCCAGCAGTGATCTAGGCAGGGTAACTGGGGCCAACGTCCTGACTTTC
abundance: once; j_gene: TRBJ2-5; d_gene: .; v_gene: TRBV7-8; CDR3aa: CAGAWGLGGETQYF; CDR3nt: TGTGCGGGTGCTTGGGGGCTGGGAGGGGAGACCCAGTACTTC
abundance: .; j_gene: TRBJ1-1; d_gene: TRBD1; v_gene: TRBV2; CDR3aa: CASSYGTDGTEAFF; CDR3nt: TGTGCCAGCAGCTATGGGACAGACGGCACTGAAGCTTTCTTT
abundance: .; j_gene: TRBJ2-1; d_gene: TRBD1; v_gene: TRBV2; CDR3aa: CASNPTGRFVGSYNEQFF; CDR3nt: TGTGCCAGCAACCCGACAGGGAGATTTGTTGGGTCCTACAATGAGCAGTTCTTC
abundance: .; j_gene: TRBJ1-5; d_gene: .; v_gene: TRBV19; CDR3aa: CASSIGGAEQPQHF; CDR3nt: TGTGCCAGTAGTATCGGAGGGGCTGAGCAGCCCCAGCATTTT
abundance: .; j_gene: TRBJ2-1; d_gene: TRBD2; v_gene: TRBV7-7; CDR3aa: CASSRAGDRKLVYNEQFF; CDR3nt: TGTGCCAGCAGCCGGGCGGGGGACCGTAAACTTGTCTACAATGAGCAGTTCTTC
abundance: .; j_gene: TRBJ2-3; d_gene: .; v_gene: TRBV4-1; CDR3aa: CASSQRVSADTQYF; CDR3nt: TGCGCCAGCAGCCAGAGGGTCTCGGCAGATACGCAGTATTTT
abundance: once; j_gene: TRBJ1-1; d_gene: .; v_gene: TRBV5-6; CDR3aa: CASSPGSRSMNTEAFF; CDR3nt: TGTGCCAGCAGCCCCGGGTCTCGGTCCATGAACACTGAAGCTTTCTTT
abundance: .; j_gene: TRBJ1-1; d_gene: TRBD1; v_gene: TRBV13; CDR3aa: CASSGDSRGTFF; CDR3nt: TGTGCCAGCAGCGGGGACAGTAGGGGAACTTTCTTT
abundance: .; j_gene: TRBJ2-1; d_gene: .; v_gene: TRBV6-5; CDR3aa: CASSWTVYNEQFF; CDR3nt: TGTGCCAGCAGTTGGACAGTATACAATGAGCAGTTCTTC
abundance: few; j_gene: TRBJ1-1; d_gene: .; v_gene: TRBV9; CDR3aa: CASSVGTVMNTEAFF; CDR3nt: TGTGCCAGCAGCGTAGGGACAGTGATGAACACTGAAGCTTTCTTT
abundance: once; j_gene: TRBJ2-2; d_gene: TRBD1; v_gene: TRBV19; CDR3aa: CASSNRGLGGELFF; CDR3nt: TGTGCCAGTAGTAACAGGGGGCTGGGCGGGGAGCTGTTTTTT
abundance: .; j_gene: TRBJ2-1; d_gene: .; v_gene: TRBV14; CDR3aa: CASSQVAGSKNEQFF; CDR3nt: TGTGCCAGCAGCCAAGTTGCGGGAAGTAAGAATGAGCAGTTCTTC
abundance: .; j_gene: TRBJ2-7; d_gene: .; v_gene: TRBV27; CDR3aa: CASSLSNRVSTYEQYF; CDR3nt: TGTGCCAGCAGTTTATCGAACAGGGTGTCGACCTACGAGCAGTACTTC
abundance: .; j_gene: TRBJ1-4; d_gene: .; v_gene: TRBV5-3; CDR3aa: CARSPDGVRATNEKLFF; CDR3nt: TGTGCCAGAAGCCCAGACGGGGTTAGGGCTACTAATGAAAAACTGTTTTTT
abundance: .; j_gene: TRBJ2-3; d_gene: TRBD2; v_gene: TRBV9; CDR3aa: CASSVASGGARTDTQYF; CDR3nt: TGTGCCAGCAGCGTAGCTAGCGGGGGGGCGAGGACAGATACGCAGTATTTT
abundance: .; j_gene: TRBJ2-2; d_gene: TRBD1; v_gene: TRBV11-2; CDR3aa: CASSMGTGRDDTGELFF; CDR3nt: TGTGCCAGCAGCATGGGGACAGGGAGGGACGACACCGGGGAGCTGTTTTTT
abundance: .; j_gene: TRBJ2-5; d_gene: TRBD2; v_gene: TRBV7-3; CDR3aa: CASSSTRTSFMQTQYF; CDR3nt: TGTGCCAGCAGCTCGACACGGACTAGTTTTATGCAGACCCAGTACTTC
abundance: .; j_gene: TRBJ2-7; d_gene: TRBD1; v_gene: TRBV14; CDR3aa: CASSRGVTGATYEQYF; CDR3nt: TGTGCCAGCAGCCGCGGAGTGACAGGGGCCACCTACGAGCAGTACTTC
abundance: .; j_gene: TRBJ2-5; d_gene: .; v_gene: TRBV27; CDR3aa: CASSTGLPQETQYF; CDR3nt: TGTGCCAGCAGTACCGGACTCCCGCAAGAGACCCAGTACTTC
abundance: .; j_gene: TRBJ1-4; d_gene: .; v_gene: TRBV7-8; CDR3aa: CASSLGPTTNEKLFF; CDR3nt: TGTGCCAGCAGCCTGGGGCCGACAACTAATGAAAAACTGTTTTTT
abundance: .; j_gene: TRBJ2-1; d_gene: .; v_gene: TRBV6-4; CDR3aa: CASSGGLHNEQFF; CDR3nt: TGTGCCAGCAGTGGGGGCCTCCACAATGAGCAGTTCTTC
abundance: .; j_gene: TRBJ1-2; d_gene: TRBD1; v_gene: TRBV25-1; CDR3aa: CASSDHRTGGAYGYTF; CDR3nt: TGTGCCAGCAGTGATCATCGAACAGGGGGCGCCTATGGCTACACCTTC
abundance: .; j_gene: TRBJ1-2; d_gene: TRBD1; v_gene: TRBV5-3; CDR3aa: CARSKGQGAGGYTF; CDR3nt: TGTGCCAGAAGCAAGGGACAGGGGGCGGGGGGCTACACCTTC
abundance: .; j_gene: TRBJ1-5; d_gene: TRBD1; v_gene: TRBV4-2; CDR3aa: CASSQEAFRDRQKPQHF; CDR3nt: TGTGCCAGCAGCCAAGAAGCTTTCCGGGACAGGCAAAAGCCCCAGCATTTT
abundance: .; j_gene: TRBJ1-4; d_gene: .; v_gene: TRBV6-5; CDR3aa: CASSYSRQGREKLFF; CDR3nt: TGTGCCAGCAGTTACTCGCGGCAGGGGAGAGAAAAACTGTTTTTT
abundance: .; j_gene: TRBJ2-1; d_gene: TRBD2; v_gene: TRBV19; CDR3aa: CASSISSGEVVFF; CDR3nt: TGTGCCAGTAGTATCAGTAGCGGGGAGGTCGTGTTCTTC